This T cell receptor beta chain was sequenced in a study of blood T cell repertoires in COVID-19 (dated by TCRdb to about 2020). Regarding the study in general: The collaborator samples originated in the United States, Italy and Spain and spanned the acute and convalescent phases of COVID-19. The prospective study material was composed of cDNA or gDNA derived from T cells, B-cell-depleted T cells, or PBMCs. The dataset comprised deeply sampled blood TCRbeta repertoires from subjects exposed to, actively infected with, or recovered from COVID-19. The repertoires were released in a freely available public database intended as a resource for research on the immune response to SARS-CoV-2. The samples were drawn from the first 160 participants of the ongoing ImmuneRACE study and from 1,254 subjects provided by 6 global collaborators. Nearly every sample came with metadata listing a de-identified subject ID, COVID-19 status, age in years and sex. Where available, HLA class I and class II types were taken from metadata supplied by the sample provider and were not determined by assay-based typing. General findings and caveats noted by the study authors: The quantity of clinical and demographic metadata differed by source and by participant and was supplied without curation.

At one collaborating source in Seattle, patients were enrolled during active infection and were followed longitudinally through the course of disease. Whole blood was collected in K2EDTA tubes by collaborating institutions according to the institutions' own protocols. For TCRbeta analysis, collaborators shipped samples in one of three forms: frozen whole blood, isolated PBMCs, or DNA extracted from either of those sample types. TCRbeta CDR3 regions were amplified from genomic DNA by means of the immunoSEQ Assay, a bias-controlled multiplex PCR. As for how the authors treated the data: The number of nucleated cells in each sample was estimated by amplification of reference gene primers within the assay. To quantify the absolute abundance of each unique TCRbeta CDR3 rearrangement, sequence reads were collapsed and filtered. For each sample, productive Simpson clonality was calculated by taking the square root of Simpson's diversity index across productive rearrangements. This immuneACCESS table, as held by TCRdb, lists in-frame sequences with V and J called but not all clones. Of the missing ones, under half trace to an unresolved V gene in checked studies; the others have no known cause. That table furnishes V, J and clone size, whereas the DNA furnished D and trimming. The sample includes about 390,000 clones, with 80% to 90% observed a single time. The leading ten clones occupy about 2% of the sample.

CDR1 and CDR2 are read off the germline V gene (reference sequence) as GTSNPN and SVGIG. The CDR3 starts with the cysteine, ends with the phenylalanine, and has 16 residues. Solely the CDR3 DNA is kept, with 48 bases framed from the first base. From V the trimming removes 0 bases and from J it removes 4 bases, while the gene matches leave 7 bases of the junction unaccounted for. With regard to this clone: Its antigen is still unknown. No qualities accompany the bases; no much larger clone lies one base away.

The TCR originated in a woman in her sixties or seventies with COVID-19, enrolled during active disease. Material: peripheral blood. The rearranged segments are TRBV30 and TRBJ2-1; TRBD2 aligns with 9 central bases. At the DNA level, the sequence is TGTGCCTGGAGTGTACTGCGGGGGGGCGGATACAATGAGCAGTTCTTC. The translation is CAWSVLRGGGYNEQFF.